These 9 T cell receptor beta chains share one sample of origin, sequenced in a study of blood T cells in healthy people across ages. For the second PCR, which ran for about 7 to 11 cycles, a sample-barcoded 5' primer and a J-beta primer mix were used. Using its own MiXCR run on the 5' RACE reads, TCRdb lists one record per CDR3 protein. The data contain 550,000 to 700,000 distinct CDR3 sequences, 25% to 30% of them singletons. The sequencing sample was made of blood. The receptor source for this set is a woman in her 70s in good health.

This clonotype was counted a few times. The chain joins TRBV20-1 to TRBJ2-6; D remains unclear. The CDR3 extends over 13 amino acids. Germline V gives CDR1 DFQATT, CDR2 SNEGSKA (reference sequence). Trimming left V 6 bases short and J 0 bases short, with 6 bases between. This CDR3 reads CSAPVSGANVLTF. The CDR3 bases are TGCAGTGCCCCCGTCTCTGGGGCCAACGTCCTGACTTTC.

This clonotype was observed a few times. The chain carries TRBV5-6 and TRBJ2-5, with 8 bases aligning to TRBD2. Trimming removed 2 bases from V and 4 bases from J; junction bases left unmatched: 10. CDR1 SGHDT and CDR2 YYEEEE come from the germline V gene. This CDR3 has 16 residues. CDR3 nucleotides: TGTGCCAGCAGCTTCTACGGGGGGGCCGTGGGAGAGACCCAGTACTTC. Translation gives CASSFYGGAVGETQYF. Together with reference TRBV5-6 and TRBJ2-5, the CDR3 gives the full variable domain: DAGVTQSPTHLIKTRGQQVTLRCSPKSGHDTVSWYQQALGQGPQFIFQYYEEEERQRGNFPDRFSGHQFPNYSSELNVNALLLGDSALYLCASSFYGGAVGETQYFGPGTRLLVL.

This clonotype has more than one count but fewer than ten. Germline and junction disagree at one end, which may indicate a read error. The chain uses TRBV24-1 and TRBJ2-7; 7 nucleotides line up with TRBD1. In germline, CDR1 is KGHDR, CDR2 SFDVKD. The CDR3 sequence is 15 residues long. The CDR3: CASSARTGVFYEQYF. The CDR3 coding sequence is TGTGCCTCCAGTGCCCGGACAGGCGTCTTTTACGAGCAGTACTTC.

The chain recombines TRBV7-2 with TRBJ2-2; possible D gene TRBD1, 6 bases. Trimming took off 5 bases at V and 4 bases at J, with 20 bases between the two ends. The CDR3 covers 17 residues. The germline gives CDR1 SGHTA, CDR2 FQGNSA. The chain's CDR3 is CASSINRVPGPTGELFF. The CDR3 DNA is TGTGCCAGCAGCATCAACAGGGTCCCAGGACCCACCGGGGAGCTGTTTTTT.

This clonotype was seen a handful of times. The chain joins TRBV20-1 to TRBJ2-4, with 8 bases lining up with TRBD2. Germline V gene lookup returns CDR1 DFQATT and CDR2 SNEGSKA (reference sequence). With 6 bases clipped from V and 8 bases from J, the junction kept 15 bases outside the gene matches. The CDR3 consists of 15 residues. This chain's CDR3 is CSAPPVGLAKDIQYF. As DNA, the CDR3 is TGCAGTGCCCCGCCCGTAGGACTAGCAAAGGACATTCAGTACTTC.

This clonotype was recorded a few times. The chain combines TRBV7-8 with TRBJ2-5; a possible D gene is TRBD1 (5 bases). This CDR3 contains 14 residues. The V gene's germline CDR1 is SGHVS and CDR2 FQNEAQ. V was cut by 2 bases and J by 5 bases, with 12 bases left in between. Here the CDR3 DNA reads TGTGCCAGCAGCTTACGTATGGGGCGTGAGACCCAGTACTTC. Translated, it gives CASSLRMGRETQYF.

This clonotype was seen a few times. Here the CDR3 DNA reads TGTGCCAGCAGCTTTGACAGGGGGCGCCTTCAAGAGACCCAGTACTTC. Amino acids: CASSFDRGRLQETQYF. The genes are TRBV11-3 and TRBJ2-5, with 10 bases that match TRBD1. The ends lost 3 bases at V and 2 bases at J; junction bases unmatched: 6. The CDR3 is 16 amino acids. Per the germline V gene, CDR1 is SGHNT and CDR2 is YENEEA.

This clonotype has only a few counts. As DNA, the CDR3 is TGTGCCAGCAGGCCCACGACAATCCAAGAGACCCAGTACTTC. It encodes CASRPTTIQETQYF. This rearrangement joins TRBV2 to TRBJ2-5; D is unresolved. V gave up 6 bases and J gave up 1 base, with 12 bases separating them. The CDR3 is made up of 14 amino acids. CDR1 SNHLY and CDR2 FYNNEI come from the germline V gene.

The chain recombines TRBV7-9 with TRBJ2-1, with D perhaps matching TRBD1 (6 bases). Trimming left V 8 bases short and J 9 bases short, with 23 bases between. This CDR3 is 15 amino acids long. Germline V gene data show CDR1 as SEHNR and CDR2 as FQNEAQ (reference sequence). CDR3 nucleotides: TGTGCCAGCGGCTCAGGGGCCCCCAATTATGCTGAGCAGTTCTTC. Its protein product is CASGSGAPNYAEQFF.